Listed below are T cell receptor beta chains from one sample, sequenced in a study of neurological immune-mediated disorders. TCRdb processed the 5' RACE reads anew with MiXCR; each CDR3 protein has one entry. The sample has about 76,000 distinct CDR3 sequences, 17% seen once. The sequencing input was PBMCs. The origin of the receptors is a woman in her forties in good health. The CDR3 runs from the conserved cysteine through the conserved F or W. D genes are given only for firm matches. Expanded clones get a size class; other rows say once, few or many, or leave the size out.

clone_size | j_call | v_call | d_call | cdr3_nt | cdr3_aa
. | TRBJ1-2 | TRBV20-1 | . | TGCAGTGTTGGGAGGGGGGATGGGTATGGCTACACCTTC | CSVGRGDGYGYTF
many | TRBJ2-7 | TRBV4-2 | . | TGTGCCAGCAGCCAAGATAGGCGGATCCACTCCTACGAGCAGTACTTC | CASSQDRRIHSYEQYF
many | TRBJ2-2 | TRBV7-6 | . | TGTGCCAGCAGCCTGCTGACCGGGGAGCTGTTTTTT | CASSLLTGELFF
many | TRBJ2-5 | TRBV12-3/TRBV12-4 | TRBD1 | TGTGCCAGCAACCCAGGGGGCGCTTGGCAAGAGACCCAGTACTTC | CASNPGGAWQETQYF
. | TRBJ2-1 | TRBV19 | TRBD1 | TGTGCCAGTAGGACAGGGGCTCTAAACAATGAGCAGTTCTTC | CASRTGALNNEQFF
many | TRBJ1-5 | TRBV20-1 | TRBD1 | TGCAGTGCTATGGCCTCAGGGGGACTCTATCAGCCCCAGCATTTT | CSAMASGGLYQPQHF
many | TRBJ1-4 | TRBV12-3/TRBV12-4 | . | TGTGCCAGCGTGGCAGACCTCTCAACTAATGAAAAACTGTTTTTT | CASVADLSTNEKLFF
many | TRBJ1-6 | TRBV27 | . | TGTGCCAGCAGTTTATTAGGAGGGAATTCACCCCTCCACTTT | CASSLLGGNSPLHF
many | TRBJ1-2 | TRBV2 | . | TGTGCCAGTGAAGTCGAGACAGCGATAAGTGGCTACACCTTC | CASEVETAISGYTF
many | TRBJ1-2 | TRBV2 | . | TGTGCCAGCAGTGAACCCTCACCCCTCACCTTC | CASSEPSPLTF
. | TRBJ1-2 | TRBV5-1 | . | TGCGCCAGCAGGCCGGAGACCCCGGATGGCTACACCTTC | CASRPETPDGYTF